The 4 T cell receptor beta chains presented below share a single source sample, sequenced in a study of blood T cell repertoires in COVID-19. TCRdb keeps only in-frame clones here, not all; method: immunoSEQ multiplex PCR. The table records approximately 47,000 clones, more than 75% of them present only once. Source material: peripheral blood. The receptors were gathered from a woman in her fifties or sixties with acute or convalescent COVID-19.

This chain uses TRBV6-5 with TRBJ2-7, with D maybe TRBD2 (5 bases). CDR3 length: 11 residues. V lost 6 bases, J lost 7 bases, and 10 bases lay in between. CDR1 is MNHEY, CDR2 SVGAGI, per germline. CDR3 residues: CASRTTGEQYF. The CDR3 nucleotides read TGTGCCAGCAGGACAACGGGAGAGCAGTACTTC.

The chain carries TRBV5-6 and TRBJ1-2, with D perhaps matching TRBD1 (5 bases). The CDR3 runs to 14 residues. V shed 1 base and J shed 0 bases, with 7 bases lying between them. The V gene's germline CDR1 is SGHDT and CDR2 YYEEEE. The DNA for the CDR3 is TGTGCCAGCAGCTTGAGGGGCGCTAACTATGGCTACACCTTC. Translating it yields CASSLRGANYGYTF.

The J gene is TRBJ1-1, the V gene TRBV14; no clear D gene. Germline assignment: CDR1 SGHDN and CDR2 FVKESK. The V gene lost 4 bases and the J gene lost 1 base, with 7 bases spanning the gap. The CDR3 runs to 13 residues. The CDR3 reads CASSPWANTEAFF. CDR3 nucleotides: TGTGCCAGCAGCCCCTGGGCGAACACTGAAGCTTTCTTT. Variable domain in full (rest from reference TRBV14 and TRBJ1-1): EAGVTQFPSHSVIEKGQTVTLRCDPISGHDNLYWYRRVMGKEIKFLLHFVKESKQDESGMPNNRFLAERTGGTYSTLKVQPAELEDSGVYFCASSPWANTEAFFGQGTRLTVV.

V and J are TRBV15 and TRBJ2-7; 9 nucleotides align to TRBD2. Germline CDR1 is LNHNV and CDR2 is YYDKDF (reference sequence). After removal of 0 bases from V and 2 bases from J, the junction contained 5 bases not matched to a gene. The CDR3 spans 16 residues. CDR3 sequence (DNA): TGTGCCACCAGCAGAGATTCGGGACTAGCAACCTACGAGCAGTACTTC. It is translated as CATSRDSGLATYEQYF.